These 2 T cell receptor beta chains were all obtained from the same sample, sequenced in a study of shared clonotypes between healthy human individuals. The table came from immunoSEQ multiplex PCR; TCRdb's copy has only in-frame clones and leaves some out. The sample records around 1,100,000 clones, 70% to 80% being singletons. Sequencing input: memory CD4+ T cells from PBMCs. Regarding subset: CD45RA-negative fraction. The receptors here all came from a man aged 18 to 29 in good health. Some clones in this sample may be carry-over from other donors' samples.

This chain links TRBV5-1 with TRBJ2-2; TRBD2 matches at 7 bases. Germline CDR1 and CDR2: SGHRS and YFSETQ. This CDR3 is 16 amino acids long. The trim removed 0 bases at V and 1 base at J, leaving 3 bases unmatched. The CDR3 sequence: CASSLGGGRNTGELFF. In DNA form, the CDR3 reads TGCGCCAGCAGCTTGGGAGGCGGGAGGAACACCGGGGAGCTGTTTTTT.

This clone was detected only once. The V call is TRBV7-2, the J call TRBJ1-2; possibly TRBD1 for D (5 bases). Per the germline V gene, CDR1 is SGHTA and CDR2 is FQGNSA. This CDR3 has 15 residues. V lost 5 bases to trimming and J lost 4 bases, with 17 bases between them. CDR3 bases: TGTGCCAGCAGCCGGGGGACGCAGGACTCCTATGGCTACACCTTC. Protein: CASSRGTQDSYGYTF.